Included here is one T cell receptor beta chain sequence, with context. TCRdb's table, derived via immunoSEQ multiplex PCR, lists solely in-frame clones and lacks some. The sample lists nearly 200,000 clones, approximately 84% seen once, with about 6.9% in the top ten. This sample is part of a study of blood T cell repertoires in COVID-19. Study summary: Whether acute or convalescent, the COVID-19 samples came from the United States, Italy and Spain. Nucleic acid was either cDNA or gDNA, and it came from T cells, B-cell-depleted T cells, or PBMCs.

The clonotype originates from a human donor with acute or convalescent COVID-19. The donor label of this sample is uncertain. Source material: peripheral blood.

The CDR3 spells CASSPQQGFQDATNEKLFF. Written as DNA, the CDR3 is TGCGCCAGCAGCCCACAACAGGGTTTCCAAGATGCAACTAATGAAAAACTGTTTTTT. The J gene is TRBJ1-4, the V gene TRBV4-3; D is possibly TRBD1 (6 bases). Germline loops: CDR1 LGHNA, CDR2 YSLEER. This CDR3 comprises 19 residues. Between the trimmed V and J ends, which lost 4 bases and 0 bases, there was a span of 21 bases.